This T cell receptor beta chain was captured in a study of T cell changes during pregnancy in multiple sclerosis. Produced via immunoSEQ multiplex PCR; TCRdb's table is partial and in-frame only. The top ten clones hold 0.21% of a sample with approximately 79,000 clones, roughly 92% of them seen once. This CDR3 spans 17 amino acids. The germline gives CDR1 MNHEY, CDR2 SMNVEV (reference sequence). V shed 3 bases and J 5 bases; nucleotides not matched to a gene: 15. The sequence was obtained from a female donor with multiple sclerosis, enrolled in a pregnancy study. Specimen: CD4+ T cells from peripheral blood mononuclear cells, collected before pregnancy. The chain combines TRBV27 with TRBJ2-7, with 8 bases aligning to TRBD1. The DNA for the CDR3 is TGTGCCAGCAGTTTGGTACCCCGCAGGGGGCGCGCCCACGAGCAGTACTTC. This encodes CASSLVPRRGRAHEQYF.